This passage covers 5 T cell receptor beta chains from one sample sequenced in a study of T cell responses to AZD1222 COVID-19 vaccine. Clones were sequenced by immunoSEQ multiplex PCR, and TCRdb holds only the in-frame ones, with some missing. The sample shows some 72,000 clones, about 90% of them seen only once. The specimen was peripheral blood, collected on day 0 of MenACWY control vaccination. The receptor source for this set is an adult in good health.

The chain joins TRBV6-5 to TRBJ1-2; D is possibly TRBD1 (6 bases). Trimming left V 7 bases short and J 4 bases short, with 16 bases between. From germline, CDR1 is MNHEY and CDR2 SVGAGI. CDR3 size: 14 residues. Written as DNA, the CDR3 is TGTGCCAGCATGAATCACAGGGATCTCTATGGCTACACCTTC. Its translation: CASMNHRDLYGYTF.

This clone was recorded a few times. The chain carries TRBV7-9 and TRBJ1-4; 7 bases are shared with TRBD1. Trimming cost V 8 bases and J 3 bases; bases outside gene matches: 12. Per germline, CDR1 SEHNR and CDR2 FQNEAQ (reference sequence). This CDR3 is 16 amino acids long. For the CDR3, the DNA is TGTGCCAGCGTCGAATTCGGAGGGGGCCCTAATGAAAAACTGTTTTTT. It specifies CASVEFGGGPNEKLFF.

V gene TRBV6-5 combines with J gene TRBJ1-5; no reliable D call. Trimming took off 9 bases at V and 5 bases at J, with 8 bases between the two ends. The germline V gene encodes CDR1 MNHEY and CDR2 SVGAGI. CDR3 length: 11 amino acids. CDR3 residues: CASSRDQPQHF. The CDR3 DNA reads TGTGCCAGTTCAAGGGATCAGCCCCAGCATTTT.

The CDR3 spells CASSQERGIRDPPDEQFF. CDR3 DNA: TGCGCCAGCAGCCAAGAGAGGGGGATCCGGGACCCCCCGGATGAGCAGTTCTTC. This chain joins TRBV4-3 and TRBJ2-1; weak D call: TRBD1 (6 bases). Germline values: CDR1 LGHNA, CDR2 YSLEER. Trimming took off 0 bases at V and 8 bases at J, with 23 bases between the two ends. This CDR3 is 18 amino acids long.

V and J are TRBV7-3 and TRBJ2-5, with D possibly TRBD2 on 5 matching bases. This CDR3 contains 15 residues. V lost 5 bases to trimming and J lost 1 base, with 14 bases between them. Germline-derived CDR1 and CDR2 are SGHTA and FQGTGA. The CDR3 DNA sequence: TGTGCCAGCAGCCGCCGTGCGGGCGCCCAAGAGACCCAGTACTTC. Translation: CASSRRAGAQETQYF. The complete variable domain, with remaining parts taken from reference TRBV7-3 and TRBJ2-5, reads GAGVSQTPSNKVTEKGKYVELRCDPISGHTALYWYRQSLGQGPEFLIYFQGTGAADDSGLPNDRFFAVRPEGSVSTLKIQRTERGDSAVYLCASSRRAGAQETQYFGPGTRLLVL.